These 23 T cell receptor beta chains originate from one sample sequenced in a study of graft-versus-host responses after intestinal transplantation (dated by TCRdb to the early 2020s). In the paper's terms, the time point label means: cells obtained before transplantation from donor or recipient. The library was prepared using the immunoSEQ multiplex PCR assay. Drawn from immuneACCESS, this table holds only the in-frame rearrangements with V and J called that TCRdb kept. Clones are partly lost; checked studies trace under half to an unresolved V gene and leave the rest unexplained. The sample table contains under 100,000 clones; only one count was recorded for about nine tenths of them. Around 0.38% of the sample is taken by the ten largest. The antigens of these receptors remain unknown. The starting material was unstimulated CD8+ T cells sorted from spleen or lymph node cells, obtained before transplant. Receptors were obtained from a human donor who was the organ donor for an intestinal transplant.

As DNA, the CDR3 is TGTGCAAGTCGCTTAATTCCCTGTAGGGGCTACAACTCCTACAATGAGCAGTTCTTC. Protein: CASRLIPCRGYNSYNEQFF. The chain uses TRBV12-2 and TRBJ2-1; the table's D call of TRBD1 was not tested on the DNA. TRBV12-2 is a pseudogene segment. The CDR3 has 19 residues.

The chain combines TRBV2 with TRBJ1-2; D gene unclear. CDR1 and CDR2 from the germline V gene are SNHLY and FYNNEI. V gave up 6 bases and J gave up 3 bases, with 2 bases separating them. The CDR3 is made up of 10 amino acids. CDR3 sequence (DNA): TGTGCCAGCAGCGACTATGGCTACACCTTC. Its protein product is CASSDYGYTF.

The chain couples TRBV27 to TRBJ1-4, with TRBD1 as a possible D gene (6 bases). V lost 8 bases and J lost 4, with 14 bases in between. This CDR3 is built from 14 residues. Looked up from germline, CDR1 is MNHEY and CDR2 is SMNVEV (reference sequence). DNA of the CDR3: TGTGCCAGCGGCCCGACAGGAGTTAATGAAAAACTGTTTTTT. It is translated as CASGPTGVNEKLFF.

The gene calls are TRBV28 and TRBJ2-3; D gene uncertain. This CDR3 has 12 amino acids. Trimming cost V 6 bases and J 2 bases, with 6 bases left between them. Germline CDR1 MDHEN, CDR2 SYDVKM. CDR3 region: CASSSYTDTQYF. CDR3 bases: TGTGCCAGCAGCTCCTACACAGATACGCAGTATTTT.

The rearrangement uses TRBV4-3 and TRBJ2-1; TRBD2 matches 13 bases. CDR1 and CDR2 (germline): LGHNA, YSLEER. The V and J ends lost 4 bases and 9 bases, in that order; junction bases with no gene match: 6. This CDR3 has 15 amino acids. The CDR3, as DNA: TGCGCCAGCAGCCCAGGACTAGCGGGGGCGGGTGAGCAGTTCTTC. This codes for CASSPGLAGAGEQFF.

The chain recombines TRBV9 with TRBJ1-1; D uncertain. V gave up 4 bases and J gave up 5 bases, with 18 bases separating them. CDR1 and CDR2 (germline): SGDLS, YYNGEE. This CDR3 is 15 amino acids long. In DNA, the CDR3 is TGTGCCAGCAGCCCGGCGGCGGTCATCGGAACTGAAGCTTTCTTT. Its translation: CASSPAAVIGTEAFF.

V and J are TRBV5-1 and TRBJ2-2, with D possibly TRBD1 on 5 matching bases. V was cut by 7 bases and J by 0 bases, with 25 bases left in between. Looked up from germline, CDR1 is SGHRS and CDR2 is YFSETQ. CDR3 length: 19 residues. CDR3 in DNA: TGCGCCAGCTCCCCGTCGACAGTTCCCGTGCTCGCGAACACCGGGGAGCTGTTTTTT. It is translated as CASSPSTVPVLANTGELFF.

CDR3 nucleotide sequence: TGTGCCAGCATTAGAAAGACAGCGATCCTCCAAGCTTTCTTT. This encodes CASIRKTAILQAFF. J is TRBJ1-1 and V is TRBV9, with D possibly TRBD1 on 5 matching bases. Germline CDR1 SGDLS, CDR2 YYNGEE. Trimming removed 6 bases at V and 9 bases at J, with 21 bases between. This CDR3 has 14 residues. Looking up the rest from reference TRBV9 and TRBJ1-1 gives the full variable domain: DSGVTQTPKHLITATGQRVTLRCSPRSGDLSVYWYQQSLDQGLQFLIQYYNGEERAKGNILERFSAQQFPDLHSELNLSSLELGDSALYFCASIRKTAILQAFFGQGTRLTVV.

CDR3 coding DNA: TGTGCCAGCGGAGATCGGGTCCGAGGGGGAACCTACGAGCAGTACTTC. It is translated as CASGDRVRGGTYEQYF. The chain links TRBV27 to TRBJ2-7; possible D gene TRBD1, 6 bases. CDR3 length: 16 residues. CDR1 is MNHEY, CDR2 SMNVEV, per germline (reference sequence). The V gene lost 8 bases and the J gene lost 2 bases, with 22 bases spanning the gap.

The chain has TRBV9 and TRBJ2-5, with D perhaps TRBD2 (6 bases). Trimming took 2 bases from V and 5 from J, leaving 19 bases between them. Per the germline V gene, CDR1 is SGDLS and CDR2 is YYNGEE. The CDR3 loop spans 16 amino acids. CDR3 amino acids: CASSVEPGRGLETQYF. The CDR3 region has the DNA TGTGCCAGCAGCGTGGAACCGGGACGGGGACTTGAGACCCAGTACTTC.

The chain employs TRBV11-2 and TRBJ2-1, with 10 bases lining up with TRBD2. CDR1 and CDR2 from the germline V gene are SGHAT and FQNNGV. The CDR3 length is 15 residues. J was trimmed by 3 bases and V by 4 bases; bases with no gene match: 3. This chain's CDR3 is CASSWLAGVYNEQFF. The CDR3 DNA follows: TGTGCCAGCAGCTGGCTAGCGGGGGTCTACAATGAGCAGTTCTTC.

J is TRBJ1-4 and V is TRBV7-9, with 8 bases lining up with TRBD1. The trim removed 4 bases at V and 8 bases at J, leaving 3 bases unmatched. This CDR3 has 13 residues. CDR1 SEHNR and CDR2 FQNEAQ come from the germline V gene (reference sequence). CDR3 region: CASSSGGREKLFF. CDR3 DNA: TGTGCCAGCAGCTCAGGGGGCAGGGAAAAACTGTTTTTT. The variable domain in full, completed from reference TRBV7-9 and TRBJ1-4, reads DTGVSQNPRHKITKRGQNVTFRCDPISEHNRLYWYRQTLGQGPEFLTYFQNEAQLEKSRLLSDRFSAERPKGSFSTLEIQRTEQGDSAMYLCASSSGGREKLFFGSGTQLSVL.

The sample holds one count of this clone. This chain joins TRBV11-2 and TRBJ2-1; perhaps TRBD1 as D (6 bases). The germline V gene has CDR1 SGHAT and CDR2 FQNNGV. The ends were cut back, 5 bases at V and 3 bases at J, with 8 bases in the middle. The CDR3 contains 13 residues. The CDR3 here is CASSRTVYNEQFF. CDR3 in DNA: TGTGCCAGCAGCCGGACAGTCTACAATGAGCAGTTCTTC.

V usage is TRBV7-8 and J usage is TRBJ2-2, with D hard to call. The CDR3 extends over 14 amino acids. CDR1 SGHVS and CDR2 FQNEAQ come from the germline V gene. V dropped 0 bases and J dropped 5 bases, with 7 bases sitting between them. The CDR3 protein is CASSLASQTGELFF. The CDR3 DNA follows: TGTGCCAGCAGCTTAGCGAGTCAAACCGGGGAGCTGTTTTTT.

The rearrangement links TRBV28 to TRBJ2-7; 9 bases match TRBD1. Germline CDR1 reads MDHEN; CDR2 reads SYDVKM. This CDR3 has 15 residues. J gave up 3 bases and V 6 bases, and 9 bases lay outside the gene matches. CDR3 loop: CASSFSGTGNYEQYF. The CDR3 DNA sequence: TGTGCCAGCAGCTTCTCCGGGACAGGGAACTACGAGCAGTACTTC.

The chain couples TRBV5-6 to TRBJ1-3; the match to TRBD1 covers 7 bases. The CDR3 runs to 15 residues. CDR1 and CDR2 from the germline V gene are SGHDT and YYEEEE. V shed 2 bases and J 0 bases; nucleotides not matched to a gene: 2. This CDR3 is CASSFGDSSGNTIYF. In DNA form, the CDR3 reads TGTGCCAGCAGCTTCGGGGACAGCTCTGGAAACACCATATATTTT. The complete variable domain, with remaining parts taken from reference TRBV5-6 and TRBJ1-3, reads DAGVTQSPTHLIKTRGQQVTLRCSPKSGHDTVSWYQQALGQGPQFIFQYYEEEERQRGNFPDRFSGHQFPNYSSELNVNALLLGDSALYLCASSFGDSSGNTIYFGEGSWLTVV.

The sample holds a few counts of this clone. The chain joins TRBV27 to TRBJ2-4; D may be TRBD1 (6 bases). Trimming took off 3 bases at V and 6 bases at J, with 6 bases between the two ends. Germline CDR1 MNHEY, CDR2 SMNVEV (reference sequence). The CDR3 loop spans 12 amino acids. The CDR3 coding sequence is TGTGCCAGCAGTTTGGACAGAAACATTCAGTACTTC. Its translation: CASSLDRNIQYF.

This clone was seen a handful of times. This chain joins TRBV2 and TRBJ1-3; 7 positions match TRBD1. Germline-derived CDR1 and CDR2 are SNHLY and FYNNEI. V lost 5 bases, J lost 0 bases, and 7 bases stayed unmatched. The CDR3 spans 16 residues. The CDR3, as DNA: TGTGCCAGCAGTATCAGGGGGACCCTCTCTGGAAACACCATATATTTT. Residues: CASSIRGTLSGNTIYF.

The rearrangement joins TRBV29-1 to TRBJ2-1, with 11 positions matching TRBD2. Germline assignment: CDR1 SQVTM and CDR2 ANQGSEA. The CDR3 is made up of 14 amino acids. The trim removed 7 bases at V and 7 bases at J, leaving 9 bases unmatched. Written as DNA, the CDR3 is TGCAGCGCTACCGGGGTAGCGGGGGGGAATGAGCAGTTCTTC. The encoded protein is CSATGVAGGNEQFF.

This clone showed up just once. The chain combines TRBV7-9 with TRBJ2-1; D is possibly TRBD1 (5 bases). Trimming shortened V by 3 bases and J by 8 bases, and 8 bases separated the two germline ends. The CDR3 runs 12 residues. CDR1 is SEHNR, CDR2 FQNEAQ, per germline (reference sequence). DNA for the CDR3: TGTGCCAGCAGCTTCCAAGGGGATGAGCAGTTCTTC. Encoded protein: CASSFQGDEQFF.

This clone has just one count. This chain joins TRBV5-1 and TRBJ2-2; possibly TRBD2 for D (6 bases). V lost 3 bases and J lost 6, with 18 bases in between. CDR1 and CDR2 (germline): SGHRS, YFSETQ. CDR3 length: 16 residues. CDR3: CASSSSPGSRSGELFF. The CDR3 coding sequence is TGCGCCAGCAGCTCGAGCCCCGGGAGCAGGTCCGGGGAGCTGTTTTTT.

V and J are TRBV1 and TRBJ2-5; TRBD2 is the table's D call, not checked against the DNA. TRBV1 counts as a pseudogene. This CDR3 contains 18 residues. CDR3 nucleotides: TGCACCAGCAGCCAAGAGGGGGGGAGGGGAAACCATCAAGAGACCCAGTACTTC. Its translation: CTSSQEGGRGNHQETQYF.

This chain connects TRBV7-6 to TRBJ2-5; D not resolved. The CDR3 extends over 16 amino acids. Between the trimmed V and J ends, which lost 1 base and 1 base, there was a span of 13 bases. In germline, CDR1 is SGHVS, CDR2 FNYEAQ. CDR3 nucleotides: TGTGCCAGCAGCTTAGAGGAGATTTACTTCCAAGAGACCCAGTACTTC. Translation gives CASSLEEIYFQETQYF.